A single sample is the source of the 10 T cell receptor beta chains below, sequenced in a study of cytomegalovirus exposure and HLA in healthy donors. Sequencing was performed with immunoSEQ multiplex PCR; in TCRdb, only in-frame clones are kept and a portion is missing. The sample has about 150,000 clones; 86% are singletons. The sequencing sample was made of PBMCs. The receptors originated from a human donor in good health.

The chain uses TRBV5-4 and TRBJ2-7, with D perhaps matching TRBD2 (6 bases). CDR1 and CDR2 (germline): SGHNT, YYREEE (reference sequence). This CDR3 contains 15 residues. Trimming took off 4 bases at V and 0 bases at J, with 14 bases between the two ends. CDR3 amino acids: CASSLGTSDSYEQYF. CDR3 nucleotide sequence: TGTGCCAGCAGCCTGGGGACTTCTGACTCCTACGAGCAGTACTTC. Full variable domain (rest looked up from reference TRBV5-4 and TRBJ2-7): ETGVTQSPTHLIKTRGQQVTLRCSSQSGHNTVSWYQQALGQGPQFIFQYYREEENGRGNFPPRFSGLQFPNYSSELNVNALELDDSALYLCASSLGTSDSYEQYFGPGTRLTVT.

The chain joins TRBV30 to TRBJ1-1, with TRBD1 matching over 8 bases. V was pared by 2 bases and J by 5 bases, with 13 bases of the junction left unmatched. The CDR3 consists of 16 residues. In germline, CDR1 is GTSNPN, CDR2 SVGIG (reference sequence). CDR3 loop: CAWSWRTGGLGTEAFF. CDR3 sequence (DNA): TGTGCCTGGAGTTGGCGAACAGGGGGGCTGGGGACTGAAGCTTTCTTT. The whole variable domain, remainder taken from reference TRBV30 and TRBJ1-1, is SQTIHQWPATLVQPVGSPLSLECTVEGTSNPNLYWYRQAAGRGLQLLFYSVGIGQISSEVPQNLSASRPQDRQFILSSKKLLLSDSGFYLCAWSWRTGGLGTEAFFGQGTRLTVV.

This chain connects TRBV19 to TRBJ2-2; TRBD2 matches 12 bases. Germline V gene lookup returns CDR1 LNHDA and CDR2 SQIVND (reference sequence). CDR3 length: 17 residues. After removal of 5 bases from V and 2 bases from J, the junction contained 6 bases not matched to a gene. The CDR3 region is CASSVTSGGINTGELFF. The CDR3 DNA reads TGTGCCAGTAGTGTTACTAGCGGGGGGATAAACACCGGGGAGCTGTTTTTT.

The gene calls are TRBV2 and TRBJ1-1; maybe TRBD1 (5 bases). Deletions cut 2 bases from V and 2 bases from J, with 18 bases between. Germline assignment: CDR1 SNHLY and CDR2 FYNNEI. This CDR3 contains 17 residues. The CDR3 DNA sequence: TGTGCCAGCAGTGAACAGGCAGACCTAGGGGCAAACACTGAAGCTTTCTTT. Encoded protein: CASSEQADLGANTEAFF.

The rearrangement joins TRBV6-1 to TRBJ1-4; 7 bases fit TRBD1. Germline lookup yields CDR1 MNHNS and CDR2 SASEGT. V dropped 8 bases and J dropped 5; count of bases not matched to a gene: 11. The CDR3 runs to 15 residues. CDR3 sequence reads: CASCLTGAQNEKLFF. In nucleotides, the CDR3 is TGTGCCAGCTGCCTTACAGGGGCCCAAAATGAAAAACTGTTTTTT.

The V call is TRBV5-1, the J call TRBJ1-4, with D uncertain. Germline-derived CDR1 and CDR2 are SGHRS and YFSETQ. CDR3 size: 15 residues. V dropped 6 bases and J dropped 4 bases, with 16 bases sitting between them. This CDR3 reads CASTRTTGYNEKLFF. For the CDR3, the DNA is TGCGCCAGCACTCGAACTACGGGGTATAATGAAAAACTGTTTTTT.

The chain links TRBV27 to TRBJ2-7, with 8 positions matching TRBD1. J lost 2 bases, V lost 6 bases, and 9 bases had no gene match. The CDR3 spans 15 residues. The germline V gene encodes CDR1 MNHEY and CDR2 SMNVEV (reference sequence). The CDR3 reads CASSDGTGRPYEQYF. The CDR3 bases are TGTGCCAGCAGCGACGGGACAGGCCGCCCCTACGAGCAGTACTTC.

V usage is TRBV30 and J usage is TRBJ1-4; D uncertain. The CDR3 loop spans 15 amino acids. Per the germline V gene, CDR1 is GTSNPN and CDR2 is SVGIG (reference sequence). Trimming took off 0 bases at V and 2 bases at J, with 10 bases between the two ends. The CDR3 nucleotides are TGTGCCTGGAGTGTCCACGAGTCGACTAATGAAAAACTGTTTTTT. Translating gives CAWSVHESTNEKLFF.

The V and J genes are TRBV9 and TRBJ1-3, with TRBD1 as a possible D gene (5 bases). The CDR3 loop spans 17 amino acids. V lost 2 bases and J 0 bases, leaving 15 bases between the germline ends. Per the germline V gene, CDR1 is SGDLS and CDR2 is YYNGEE. This CDR3 reads CASSVAGGTSSGNTIYF. CDR3 nucleotides: TGTGCCAGCAGCGTGGCGGGAGGGACGAGCTCTGGAAACACCATATATTTT.

V and J are TRBV27 and TRBJ1-1, with 7 positions matching TRBD1. The CDR3 covers 15 residues. Looked up from germline, CDR1 is MNHEY and CDR2 is SMNVEV (reference sequence). V lost 3 bases, J lost 4 bases, and 8 bases stayed unmatched. CDR3 bases: TGTGCCAGCAGTTTGAGGGGGCGCGGCGGCACTGAAGCTTTCTTT. As protein: CASSLRGRGGTEAFF.